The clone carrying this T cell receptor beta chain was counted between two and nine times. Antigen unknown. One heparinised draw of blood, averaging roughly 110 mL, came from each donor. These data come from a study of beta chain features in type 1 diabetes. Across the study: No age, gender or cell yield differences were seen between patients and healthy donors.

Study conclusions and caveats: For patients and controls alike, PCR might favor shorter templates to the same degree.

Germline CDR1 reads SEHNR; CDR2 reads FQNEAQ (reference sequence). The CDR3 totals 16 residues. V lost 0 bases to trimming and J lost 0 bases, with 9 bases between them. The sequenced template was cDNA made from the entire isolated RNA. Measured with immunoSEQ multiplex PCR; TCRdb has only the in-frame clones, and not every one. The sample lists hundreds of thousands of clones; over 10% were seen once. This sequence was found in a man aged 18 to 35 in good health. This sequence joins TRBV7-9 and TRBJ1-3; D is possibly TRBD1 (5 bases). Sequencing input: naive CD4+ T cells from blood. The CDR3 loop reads CASSLALGGSGNTIYF. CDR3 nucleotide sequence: TGTGCCAGCAGCTTAGCGCTCGGGGGCTCTGGAAACACCATATATTTT.